The sequence of this TCR beta chain was determined in a study of blood T cells in healthy people across ages. Study results and caveats: Per million T cells, TCR beta diversity dropped roughly linearly as age increased.

The germline CDR1 and CDR2 sequences are MNHEY and SVGEGT. The CDR3 extends over 14 amino acids. V shed 6 bases and J shed 4 bases, with 15 bases lying between them. To note about this clonotype: Its antigen is as yet unknown.

A second PCR, run for about 6 to 11 cycles, used a sample-barcoded 5' primer plus a J-beta primer mix. Via MiXCR, TCRdb re-called the 5' RACE reads, giving one row per CDR3 protein. The sample shows about 1 million distinct CDR3 sequences, around 27% of them seen only once. The sample, roughly 9.1 milliliters of peripheral blood, was drawn from each donor. This same sample was also part of a study on T cells of mothers and their children. That source notes: A few healthy Caucasian mothers gave samples, and so did their six children. T cell clones that were persistent and microchimeric went undetected.

This receptor was taken from a girl aged 2-10 years in good health. The V call is TRBV6-2 or TRBV6-3, the J call TRBJ1-2, with D hard to call. Input material: blood. The CDR3 is CASRWTGTPYGYTF. The CDR3, as DNA: TGTGCCAGCAGATGGACCGGAACACCCTATGGCTACACCTTC.